The clone carrying this T cell receptor (beta chain) occurred many times. Isolation of PBMCs was performed on 9.5 to 10 ml fresh peripheral blood. The data belong to a study of T cells in Graves' hyperthyroidism and ophthalmopathy. There were TCR beta CDR3 regions amplified from RNA transcripts. HTBI primers were used for first-round RT-PCR of the TCR CDR3. Each CDR3 protein is one row after TCRdb ran MiXCR on the multiplex PCR reads. The table shows 100,000 to 130,000 distinct CDR3 sequences, with 15% to 20% occurring only once. This CDR3 comprises 14 residues. Trimming cost V 4 bases and J 8 bases, with 12 bases left between them. Germline-derived CDR1 and CDR2 are SNHLY and FYNNEI.

The material sequenced was blood. The rearrangement uses TRBV2 and TRBJ1-6, with no clear D. The receptor was isolated from a woman aged 45-65 years with Graves' hyperthyroidism. The CDR3 reads CASSADPRDSPLHF. The CDR3 bases are TGTGCCAGCAGTGCTGACCCTCGTGATTCACCCCTCCACTTT.